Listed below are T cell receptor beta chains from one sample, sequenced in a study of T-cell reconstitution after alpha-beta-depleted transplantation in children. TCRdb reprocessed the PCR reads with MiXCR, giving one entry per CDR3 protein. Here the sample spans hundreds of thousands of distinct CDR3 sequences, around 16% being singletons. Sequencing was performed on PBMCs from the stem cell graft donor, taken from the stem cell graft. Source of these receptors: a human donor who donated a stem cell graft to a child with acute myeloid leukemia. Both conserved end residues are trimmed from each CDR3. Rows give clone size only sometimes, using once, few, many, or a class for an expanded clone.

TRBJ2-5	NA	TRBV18	ASSPIQRIGETQY
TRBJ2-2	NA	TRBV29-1	SARVSGGTGELF
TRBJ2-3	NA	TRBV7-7	ASSPGLAGPTSTDTQY
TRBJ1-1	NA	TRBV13	ASSYLQRTEAF
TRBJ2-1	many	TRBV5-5	ASSLEAVIYNEQF
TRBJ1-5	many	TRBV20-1	SASPGTGAGNQPQH
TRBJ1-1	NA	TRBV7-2	ASSLPSGKADTEAF
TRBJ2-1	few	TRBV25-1	ASSEYLGQGNEQF
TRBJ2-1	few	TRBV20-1	SAKRTSQSSYNEQF
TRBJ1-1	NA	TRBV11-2	ASSLVGQGGTEAF
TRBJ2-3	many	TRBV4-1	ASSQGTGTDTQY
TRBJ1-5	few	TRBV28	ASSPPYSNQPQH
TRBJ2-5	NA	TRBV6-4	ASRVQGARQETQY
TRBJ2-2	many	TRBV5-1	ASNRAGELF
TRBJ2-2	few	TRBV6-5	ASSYSSVANTGELF
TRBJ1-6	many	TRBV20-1	SARTPGSYNSPLH
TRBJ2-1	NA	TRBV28	ASGLSPSDNEQF
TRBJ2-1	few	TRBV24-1	ATSDSGTPNPNEQF
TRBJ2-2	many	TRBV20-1	SARQSRGTGELF
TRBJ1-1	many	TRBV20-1	SARSGRAEAF
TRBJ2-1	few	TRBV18	ASSPPGRNNEQF
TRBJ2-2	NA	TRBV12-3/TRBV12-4	ASSLGGGTTGELF
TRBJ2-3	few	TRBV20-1	SARVLRGGADTQY
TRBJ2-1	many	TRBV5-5	ASSLTVHEQF
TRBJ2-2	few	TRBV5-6	ASSLMGFTGELF
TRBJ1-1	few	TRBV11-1	ASSPTEHTEAF
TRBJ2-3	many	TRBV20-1	SARDGADTQY
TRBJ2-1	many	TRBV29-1	SVGLIHNEQF
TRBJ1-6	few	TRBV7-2	ASSSAPDSRSPLH
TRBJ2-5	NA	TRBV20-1	SARSPGKQETQY
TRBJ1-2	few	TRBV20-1	SAEGQDLSYT
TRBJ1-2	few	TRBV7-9	ASSPLVGTPYGYT
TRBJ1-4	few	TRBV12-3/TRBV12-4	ASSLVANRALNEKLF
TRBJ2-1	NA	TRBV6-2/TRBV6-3	ASSYSPPGWSSYNEQF
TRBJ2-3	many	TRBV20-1	SASEADGSTDTQY
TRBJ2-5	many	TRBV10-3	AISLVGQETQY
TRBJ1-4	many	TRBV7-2	ASSLDGTLNEKLF
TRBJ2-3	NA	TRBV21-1	ASSNPGDGKITDTQY
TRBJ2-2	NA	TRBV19	ASGIDGRRSGELF
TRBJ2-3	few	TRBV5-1	ASSLMRDTQY
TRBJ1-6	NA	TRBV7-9	ASSWGKLYSPLH
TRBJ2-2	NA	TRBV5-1	ASSLDGGDTGELF
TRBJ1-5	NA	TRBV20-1	SARRDREYQPQH
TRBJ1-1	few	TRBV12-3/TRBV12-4	ASRFPLNTEAF
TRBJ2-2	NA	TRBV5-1	ASSLVSETGELF
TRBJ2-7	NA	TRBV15	ATSRDRAGKQPSYEQY
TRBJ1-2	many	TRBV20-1	SVAWQDHYGYT
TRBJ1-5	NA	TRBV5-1	ASSSEGYSNQPQH
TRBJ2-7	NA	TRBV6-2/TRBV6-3	ASSFGLAGTYEQY
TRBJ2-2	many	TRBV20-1	SARDIAGGPEGITGELF
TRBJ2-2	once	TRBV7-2	ASSWVGYTGELF
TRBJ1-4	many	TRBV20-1	SASYQGAGEKLF
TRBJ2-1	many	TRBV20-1	SASSGTYNEQF
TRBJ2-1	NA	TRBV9	ASTLGGGSSYNEQF
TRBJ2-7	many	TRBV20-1	SAQGTDRAYEQY
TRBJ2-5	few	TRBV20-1	SARVLLAGMIQETQY
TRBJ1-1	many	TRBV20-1	SATLIMDTEAF
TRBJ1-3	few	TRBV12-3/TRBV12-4	ASSPQGTSGNTIY
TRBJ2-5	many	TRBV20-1	SARIDSQETQY